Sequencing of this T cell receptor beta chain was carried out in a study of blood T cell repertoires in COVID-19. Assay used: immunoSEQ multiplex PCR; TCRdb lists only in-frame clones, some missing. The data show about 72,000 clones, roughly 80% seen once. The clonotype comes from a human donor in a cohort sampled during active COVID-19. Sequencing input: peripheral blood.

CDR3 region: CASSLGTGGRFGSPLHF. The CDR3 DNA follows: TGCGCCAGCAGCTTGGGGACAGGGGGACGATTCGGATCACCCCTCCACTTT. The chain employs TRBV5-1 and TRBJ1-6, with 10 bases matching TRBD1. Germline-derived CDR1 and CDR2 are SGHRS and YFSETQ. This CDR3 region has 17 residues. V was pared by 0 bases and J by 10 bases, with 10 bases of the junction left unmatched.